The rows below give T cell receptor beta chains drawn from one sample of a study of blood T cell repertoires in COVID-19. Only in-frame clones appear in the TCRdb table, and some are missing; sequencing was by immunoSEQ multiplex PCR. The repertoire holds 300,000 to 350,000 clones, with about 93% as singletons. Sequencing was done on a sample of peripheral blood. The receptors derive from a young woman who had recovered from COVID-19. The CDR3 runs from the conserved cysteine through the conserved F or W. A D gene is named only where the DNA matches it firmly. The listing skips clone size in some rows; elsewhere it reads once, few, many or a size class.

D,V,size,J,DNA,CDR3
TRBD1,TRBV27,few,TRBJ2-1,TGTGCCAGCAGTCTCCGGACAGGCTACAATGAGCAGTTCTTC,CASSLRTGYNEQFF
TRBD2,TRBV19,few,TRBJ2-1,TGTGCCAGTAGTTTTGGACTAGCGGACCCCGGCGGGTACAATGAGCAGTTCTTC,CASSFGLADPGGYNEQFF
TRBD2,TRBV13,.,TRBJ2-1,TGTGCCAGCAGCTTAAATCTAGCGGGGGTCCACAATGAGCAGTTCTTC,CASSLNLAGVHNEQFF
.,TRBV11-2,.,TRBJ1-2,TGTGCCAGCAGCTTAGGGTACAGGGCCTTTCGCAACTATGGCTACACCTTC,CASSLGYRAFRNYGYTF
TRBD2,TRBV7-2,once,TRBJ2-1,TGTGCCAGCAGCTTAGCGCGCGGGAGGCACAATGAGCAGTTCTTC,CASSLARGRHNEQFF
.,TRBV5-5,.,TRBJ1-5,TGTGCCAGCAGCTTGGGAGCCTATAGCAATCAGCCCCAGCATTTT,CASSLGAYSNQPQHF
TRBD2,TRBV4-1,.,TRBJ2-1,TGCGCCAGCAGCCAATACACTAGCGGGAGGGCCCAGATTGAGCAGTTCTTC,CASSQYTSGRAQIEQFF
.,TRBV25-1,.,TRBJ2-3,TGTGCCAGCAGTGGCGGAAGCACAGATACGCAGTATTTT,CASSGGSTDTQYF
.,TRBV30,.,TRBJ1-3,TGTGCCTGGAGTGCGATTCGGGTGAACAGGGTAGCTGGAAACACCATATATTTT,CAWSAIRVNRVAGNTIYF
.,TRBV24-1,.,TRBJ1-4,TGTGCCACCAGTACGGGGGAGGCAACTAATGAAAAACTGTTTTTT,CATSTGEATNEKLFF
.,TRBV7-9,.,TRBJ2-2,TGTGCCAGCAGCTTGACAGAAAACACCGGGGAGCTGTTTTTT,CASSLTENTGELFF
TRBD1,TRBV5-6,.,TRBJ2-2,TGTGCCAGCAGCTTGTGGGACAGGGTCCCGGGTTTAGGGCTGTTTTTT,CASSLWDRVPGLGLFF